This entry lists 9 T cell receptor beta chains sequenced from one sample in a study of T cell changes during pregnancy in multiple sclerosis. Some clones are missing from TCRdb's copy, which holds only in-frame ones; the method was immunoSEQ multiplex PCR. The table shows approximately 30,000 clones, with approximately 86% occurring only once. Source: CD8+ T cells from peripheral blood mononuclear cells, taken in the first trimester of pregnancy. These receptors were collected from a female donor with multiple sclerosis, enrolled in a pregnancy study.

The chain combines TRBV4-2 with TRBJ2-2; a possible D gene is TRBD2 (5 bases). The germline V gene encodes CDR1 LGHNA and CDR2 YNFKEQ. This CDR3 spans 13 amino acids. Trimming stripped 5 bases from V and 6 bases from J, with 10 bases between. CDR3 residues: CASSSPGAGELFF. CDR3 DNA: TGTGCCAGCAGCTCTCCCGGGGCCGGGGAGCTGTTTTTT.

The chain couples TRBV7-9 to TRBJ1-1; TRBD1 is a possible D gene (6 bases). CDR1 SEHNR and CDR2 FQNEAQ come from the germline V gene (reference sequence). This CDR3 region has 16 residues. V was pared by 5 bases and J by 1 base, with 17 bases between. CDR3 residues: CASSPAFGQTNTEAFF. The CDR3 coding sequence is TGTGCCAGCAGCCCCGCCTTCGGACAGACGAACACTGAAGCTTTCTTT.

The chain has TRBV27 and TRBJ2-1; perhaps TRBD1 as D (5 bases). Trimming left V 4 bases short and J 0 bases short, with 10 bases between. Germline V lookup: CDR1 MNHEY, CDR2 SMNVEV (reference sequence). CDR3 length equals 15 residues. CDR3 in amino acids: CASSWGRSSYNEQFF. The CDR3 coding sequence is TGTGCCAGCAGTTGGGGCCGGAGCTCCTACAATGAGCAGTTCTTC.

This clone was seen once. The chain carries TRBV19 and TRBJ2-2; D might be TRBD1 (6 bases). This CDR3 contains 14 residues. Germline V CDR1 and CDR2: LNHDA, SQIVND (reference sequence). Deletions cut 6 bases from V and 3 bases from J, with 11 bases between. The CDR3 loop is CASRPGTYTGELFF. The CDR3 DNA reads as TGTGCCAGTAGACCCGGGACATACACCGGGGAGCTGTTTTTT.

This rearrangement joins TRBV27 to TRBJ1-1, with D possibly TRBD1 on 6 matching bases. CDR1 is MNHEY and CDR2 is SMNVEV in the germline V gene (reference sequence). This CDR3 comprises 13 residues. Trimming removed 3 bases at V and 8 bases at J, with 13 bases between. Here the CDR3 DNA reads TGTGCCAGCAGTTTTATACAGGGAAGGGAAGCTTTCTTT. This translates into CASSFIQGREAFF.

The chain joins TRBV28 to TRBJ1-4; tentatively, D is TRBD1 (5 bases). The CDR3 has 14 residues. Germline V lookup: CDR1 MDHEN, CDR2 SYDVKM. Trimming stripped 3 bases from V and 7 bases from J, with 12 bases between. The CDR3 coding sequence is TGTGCCAGCAGTTTCGCGGCGGGGGGTGAAAAACTGTTTTTT. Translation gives CASSFAAGGEKLFF.

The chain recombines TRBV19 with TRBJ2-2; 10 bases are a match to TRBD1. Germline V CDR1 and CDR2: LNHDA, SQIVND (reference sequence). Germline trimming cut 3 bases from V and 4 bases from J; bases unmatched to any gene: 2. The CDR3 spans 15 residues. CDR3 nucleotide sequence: TGTGCCAGTAGTATTCGGACAGGGGGCACCGGGGAGCTGTTTTTT. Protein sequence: CASSIRTGGTGELFF.

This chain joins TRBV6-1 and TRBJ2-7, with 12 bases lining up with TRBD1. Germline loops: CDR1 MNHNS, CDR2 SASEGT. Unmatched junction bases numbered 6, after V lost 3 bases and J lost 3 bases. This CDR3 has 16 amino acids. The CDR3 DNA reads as TGTGCCAGCAGTGAGGGGACAGGGGGCGCAGGCTACGAGCAGTACTTC. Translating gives CASSEGTGGAGYEQYF.

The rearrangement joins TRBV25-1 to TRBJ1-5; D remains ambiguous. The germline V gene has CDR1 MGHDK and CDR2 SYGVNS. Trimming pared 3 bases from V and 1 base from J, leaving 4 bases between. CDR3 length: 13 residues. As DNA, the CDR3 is TGTGCCAGCAGTGATCAAAGCAATCAGCCCCAGCATTTT. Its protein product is CASSDQSNQPQHF.